The next 5 T cell receptor beta chains were all read from a single sample in a study of blood T cell repertoires in COVID-19. Using immunoSEQ multiplex PCR, the repertoire was profiled, and TCRdb retains in-frame clones only, with some absent. The sample holds approximately 270,000 clones, 88% seen once. The material sequenced was peripheral blood. These receptors were obtained from an elderly man with acute or convalescent COVID-19.

CDR3 region: CASSLVVGADGYTF. As DNA, the CDR3 is TGCGCCAGCAGCTTGGTCGTAGGGGCCGATGGCTACACCTTC. This chain uses TRBV5-1 with TRBJ1-2, with D tentatively TRBD1 (5 bases). Germline V gene sequence: CDR1 SGHRS, CDR2 YFSETQ. V lost 0 bases and J 6 bases, leaving 12 bases between the germline ends. This CDR3 has 14 residues.

The rearrangement joins TRBV6-2 or TRBV6-3 to TRBJ2-7; 7 bases map to TRBD2. J gave up 3 bases and V 4 bases, and 9 bases lay outside the gene matches. The V gene's germline CDR1 is MNHEY and CDR2 SVGEGT. There are 15 residues in the CDR3. DNA of the CDR3: TGTGCCAGCAGTTCGTTCGCGGGAGTGGACTACGAGCAGTACTTC. It specifies CASSSFAGVDYEQYF.

The CDR3 here is CASSSSGGISYGYTF. The CDR3 DNA reads as TGTGCCAGCAGCTCCTCGGGAGGTATCAGCTATGGCTACACCTTC. This rearrangement joins TRBV7-2 to TRBJ1-2; D is unresolved. The germline CDR1 and CDR2 sequences are SGHTA and FQGNSA. V was clipped by 4 bases and J by 4 bases, with 16 bases between them. The CDR3 has 15 amino acids.

The chain recombines TRBV23-1 with TRBJ1-5; TRBD1 matches at 7 bases. TRBV23-1 has ORF status, its function being uncertain. J was trimmed by 2 bases and V by 1 base; bases with no gene match: 5. The CDR3 covers 16 residues. CDR3 region: CASSQLQGKGNQPQHF. In DNA, the CDR3 is TGCGCCAGCAGTCAATTACAGGGGAAAGGCAATCAGCCCCAGCATTTT.

The CDR3 here is CASSEVYRSNQPQHF. DNA of the CDR3: TGTGCCAGCAGTGAAGTGTATCGGAGCAATCAGCCCCAGCATTTT. The V gene is TRBV2, the J gene TRBJ1-5; D ambiguous. V was pared by 1 base and J by 1 base, with 8 bases between. The CDR3 runs to 15 residues. The germline V gene encodes CDR1 SNHLY and CDR2 FYNNEI.